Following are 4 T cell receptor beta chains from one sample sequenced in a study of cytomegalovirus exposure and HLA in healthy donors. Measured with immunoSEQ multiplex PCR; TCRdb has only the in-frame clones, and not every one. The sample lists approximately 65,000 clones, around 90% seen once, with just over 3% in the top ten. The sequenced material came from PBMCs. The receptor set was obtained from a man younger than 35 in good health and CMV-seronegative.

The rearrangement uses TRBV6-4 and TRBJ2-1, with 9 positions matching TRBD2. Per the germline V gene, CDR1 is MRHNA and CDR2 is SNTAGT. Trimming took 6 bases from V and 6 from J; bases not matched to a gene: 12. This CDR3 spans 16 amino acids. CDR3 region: CASSTNTGSGSNEQFF. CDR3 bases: TGTGCCAGCAGCACCAACACTGGTAGCGGGAGCAATGAGCAGTTCTTC.

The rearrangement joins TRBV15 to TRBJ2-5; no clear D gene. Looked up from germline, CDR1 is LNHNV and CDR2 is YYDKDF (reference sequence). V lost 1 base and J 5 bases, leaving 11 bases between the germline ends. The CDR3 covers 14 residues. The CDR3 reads CATSRGWARETQYF. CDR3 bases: TGTGCCACCAGCAGAGGTTGGGCCAGGGAGACCCAGTACTTC.

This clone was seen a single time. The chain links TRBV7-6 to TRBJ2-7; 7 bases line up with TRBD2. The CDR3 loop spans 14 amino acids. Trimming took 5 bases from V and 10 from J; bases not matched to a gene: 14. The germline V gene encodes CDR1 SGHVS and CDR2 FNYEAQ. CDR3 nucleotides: TGTGCCAGCAGCCTGACTAGCAAACCAACCTCCCAGTACTTC. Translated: CASSLTSKPTSQYF.

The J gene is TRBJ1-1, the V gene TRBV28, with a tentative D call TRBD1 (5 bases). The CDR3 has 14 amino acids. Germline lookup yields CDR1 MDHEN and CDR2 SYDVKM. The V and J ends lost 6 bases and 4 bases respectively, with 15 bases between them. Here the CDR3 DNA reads TGTGCCAGCAGCCCCCCGTGGAGGGGCACTGAAGCTTTCTTT. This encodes CASSPPWRGTEAFF.